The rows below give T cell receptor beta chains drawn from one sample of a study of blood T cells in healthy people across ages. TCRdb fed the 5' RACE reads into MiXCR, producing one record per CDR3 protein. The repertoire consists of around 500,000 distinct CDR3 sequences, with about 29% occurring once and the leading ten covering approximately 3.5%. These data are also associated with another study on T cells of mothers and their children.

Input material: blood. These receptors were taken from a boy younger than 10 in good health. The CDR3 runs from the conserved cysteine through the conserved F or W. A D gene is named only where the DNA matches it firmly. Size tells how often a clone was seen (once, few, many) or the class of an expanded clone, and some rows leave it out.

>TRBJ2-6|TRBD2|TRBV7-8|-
TGTGCCAGCAGCGTACCCTCAGCGGGGGGGCCCTCTGGGGCCAACGTCCTGACTTTC
CASSVPSAGGPSGANVLTF
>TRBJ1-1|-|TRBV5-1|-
TGCGCCAGCAGCCGCCGTGGGACGGGGACTGAAGCTTTCTTT
CASSRRGTGTEAFF
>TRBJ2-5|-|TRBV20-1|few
TGCAGTGCTAGAGATTCAGGGAGTGAGACCCAGTACTTC
CSARDSGSETQYF
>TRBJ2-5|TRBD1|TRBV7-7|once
TGTGCTAGCAGCTTACATGGGACAGGGGCTCTCGAGACCCAGTACTTC
CASSLHGTGALETQYF
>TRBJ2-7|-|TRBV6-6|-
TGTGCCAGCAGTTATCGACAGAGCTACGAGCAGTACTTC
CASSYRQSYEQYF
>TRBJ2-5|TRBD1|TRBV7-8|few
TGTGCCAGCAGCTTAGCGGGACAGGGGTGGGAGACCCAGTACTTC
CASSLAGQGWETQYF
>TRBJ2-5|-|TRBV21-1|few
TGTGCCAGCAGCAAAAGCCCAGGGTACTTC
CASSKSPGYF
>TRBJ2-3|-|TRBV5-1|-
TGCGCCAGCAGCTTGGCCGTCCGTCAGGGCTCCCCCACAGATACGCAGTATTTT
CASSLAVRQGSPTDTQYF
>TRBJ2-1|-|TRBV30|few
TGTGCCTGGAGTGTAATGGGGTATGAGCAGTTCTTC
CAWSVMGYEQFF
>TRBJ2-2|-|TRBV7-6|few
TGTGCCAGCAGCTTAATGAGCCTTTACGGAACCGGGGAGCTGTTTTTT
CASSLMSLYGTGELFF
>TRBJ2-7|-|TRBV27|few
TGTGCCAGCTCTACGGACAGAATCCCCTACGAGCAGTACTTC
CASSTDRIPYEQYF
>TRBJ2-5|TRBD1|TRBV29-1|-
TGCAGCGCCGAGGGACAGGGGTGGGAGACCCAGTACTTC
CSAEGQGWETQYF
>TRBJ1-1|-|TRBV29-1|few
TGCAGCGTTGGGCAGACCCAGGGGAACACTGAAGCTTTCTTT
CSVGQTQGNTEAFF
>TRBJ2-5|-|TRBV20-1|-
TGCAGTGCTAGAGATTTAGACAGCCAAGAGACCCAGTACTTC
CSARDLDSQETQYF
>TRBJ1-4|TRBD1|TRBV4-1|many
TGCGCCAGCAGCCAAGAAGGGACAGTCGGAAAACTGTTTTTT
CASSQEGTVGKLFF
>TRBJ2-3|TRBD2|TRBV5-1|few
TGCGCCAGCAGCTGGTGGACTAGCGGTTCAGATACGCAGTATTTT
CASSWWTSGSDTQYF
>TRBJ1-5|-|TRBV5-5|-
TGTGCCAGCAGCTTTAGTTCAGGGATTAGCAATCAGCCCCAGCATTTT
CASSFSSGISNQPQHF
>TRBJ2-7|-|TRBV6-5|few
TGTGCCAGCAGCGCATTTGGTGGCGAGCAGTACTTC
CASSAFGGEQYF
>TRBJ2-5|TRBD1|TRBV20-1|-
TGCAGTGCTAAAACGATGGCCGGACAGGGGACCCTCCAAGAGGCCCAGTACTTC
CSAKTMAGQGTLQEAQYF
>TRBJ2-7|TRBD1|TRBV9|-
TGTGCCAGCAGCCCAGACCTGACAGGGTCCGAGCAGTACTTC
CASSPDLTGSEQYF
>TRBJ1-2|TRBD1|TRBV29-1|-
TGCAGCGTGATCCCGGGACAGGGCCTTGGCTACACCTTC
CSVIPGQGLGYTF
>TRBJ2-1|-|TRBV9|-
TGTGCCAGCAGCGTAGAAGTAGTTGGGAGCTCCTACAATGAGCAGTTCTTC
CASSVEVVGSSYNEQFF
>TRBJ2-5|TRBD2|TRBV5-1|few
TGCGCCAGCAGCCCAGCGGGGGGGGAACAAGAGACCCAGTACTTC
CASSPAGGEQETQYF
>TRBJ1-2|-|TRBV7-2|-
TGTGCCAGCAGCTTAGCGGCGGATTTTCGCTATGGCTACACCTTC
CASSLAADFRYGYTF
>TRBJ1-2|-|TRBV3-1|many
TGTGCCAGCAGCCAACCGGGTTCCTATGGCTACACCTTC
CASSQPGSYGYTF
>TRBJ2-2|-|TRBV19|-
TGTGCCAGTAGGCGGCAGGGGGGGATCACCGGGGAGCTGTTTTTT
CASRRQGGITGELFF
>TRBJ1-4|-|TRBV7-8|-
TGTGCCAGCAGCTTAGCTAGTAATGAAAAACTGTTTTTT
CASSLASNEKLFF
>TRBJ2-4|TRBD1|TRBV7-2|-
TGTGCCAGCAGCTTAGCCCCGACAGGGGGCCAAAACATTCAGTACTTC
CASSLAPTGGQNIQYF
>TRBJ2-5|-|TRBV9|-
TGTGCCAGCAGCAAGGGGGGATCCGGGACCCAGTACTTC
CASSKGGSGTQYF
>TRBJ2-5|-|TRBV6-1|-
TGTGCCAGCGGACTTGCGGTCGGAGGCCAGTACTTC
CASGLAVGGQYF
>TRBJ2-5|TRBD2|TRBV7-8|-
TGTGCCAGCAGCTTATATGGACTAGCGAATTCAGAGACCCAGTACTTC
CASSLYGLANSETQYF
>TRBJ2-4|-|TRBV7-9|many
TGTGCCAGCAGCTTACCCAGTAGGGGGAACATTCAGTACTTC
CASSLPSRGNIQYF
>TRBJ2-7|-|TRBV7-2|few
TGTGCCAGCAGCTTCTTTTCCTCTTACGAGCAGTACTTC
CASSFFSSYEQYF
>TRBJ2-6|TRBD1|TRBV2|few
TGTGCCAGCAGCCTCTCCCCGGGACAGGGGATCTCTGGGGCCAACGTCCTGACTTTC
CASSLSPGQGISGANVLTF
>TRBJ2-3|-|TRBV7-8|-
TGTGCCAGCAGCTTAACCTTAGCGGACACAGATACGCAGTATTTT
CASSLTLADTDTQYF
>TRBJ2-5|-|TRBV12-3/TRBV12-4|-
TGTGCCAGCAGTACCTCTGGGGGGACCCAGTACTTC
CASSTSGGTQYF
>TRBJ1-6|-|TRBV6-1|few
TGTGCCAGCAGTATAGGAGGCGCCCCGTATTCACCCCTCCACTTT
CASSIGGAPYSPLHF
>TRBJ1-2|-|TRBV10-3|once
TGTGCCATCAGTGAGTCGATTTTGCGGGGGCCAGAAAATGGCTACACCTTC
CAISESILRGPENGYTF
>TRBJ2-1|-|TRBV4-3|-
TGCGCCAGCAGCCCGACGTTGAGTTACAATGAGCAGTTCTTC
CASSPTLSYNEQFF
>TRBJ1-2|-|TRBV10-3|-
TGTGCCATCGGGCGGCCGTTCTATGGCTACACCTTC
CAIGRPFYGYTF
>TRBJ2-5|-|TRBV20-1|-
TGCAGTGCTGGGCTAGCGATCCAAGAGACCCAGTACTTC
CSAGLAIQETQYF
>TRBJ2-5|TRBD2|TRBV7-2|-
TGTGCCAGCAGCTTTAGCGGGAATCACGAGACCCAGTACTTC
CASSFSGNHETQYF